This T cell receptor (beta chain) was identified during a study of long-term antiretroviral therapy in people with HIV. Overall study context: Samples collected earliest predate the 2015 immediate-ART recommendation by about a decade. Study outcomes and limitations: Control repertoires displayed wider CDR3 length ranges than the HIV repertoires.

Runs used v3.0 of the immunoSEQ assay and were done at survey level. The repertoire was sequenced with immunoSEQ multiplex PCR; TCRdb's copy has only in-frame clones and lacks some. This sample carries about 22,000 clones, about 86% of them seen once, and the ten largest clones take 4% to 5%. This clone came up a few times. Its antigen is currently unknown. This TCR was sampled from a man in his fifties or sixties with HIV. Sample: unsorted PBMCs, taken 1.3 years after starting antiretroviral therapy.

CDR3 sequence: CASSTETGSRHEQYF. CDR3 nucleotides: TGTGCCAGCAGCACCGAAACCGGGAGTCGCCACGAGCAGTACTTC. The chain uses TRBV7-6 and TRBJ2-7, with a tentative D call TRBD2 (6 bases). This CDR3 contains 15 residues. Germline CDR1 reads SGHVS; CDR2 reads FNYEAQ. Trimming pared 5 bases from V and 5 bases from J, leaving 19 bases between.